The next 32 T cell receptor beta chains were all read from a single sample in a study of blood T cell repertoires in COVID-19. The table came from immunoSEQ multiplex PCR; TCRdb's copy has only in-frame clones and leaves some out. The table shows approximately 92,000 clones, with around 80% occurring only once. Sequenced sample: peripheral blood. The receptor source for this set is a man aged 45-65 years who had recovered from COVID-19.

V is TRBV7-6 and J is TRBJ2-3, with TRBD2 matching over 12 bases. The V segment lost 5 bases and the J segment 6 bases; nucleotides outside the gene matches: 6. Per germline, CDR1 SGHVS and CDR2 FNYEAQ. The CDR3 length is 15 residues. The CDR3 coding sequence is TGTGCCAGCAGCATACTAGCGGGGGGAAAGGATACGCAGTATTTT. It specifies CASSILAGGKDTQYF.

The chain is built from TRBV6-2 or TRBV6-3 and TRBJ2-7; TRBD1 aligns across 9 bases. The germline V gene has CDR1 MNHEY and CDR2 SVGEGT. V shed 7 bases, J shed 5 bases, and the junction held 12 bases outside the gene matches. This CDR3 has 15 residues. CDR3 in DNA: TGTGCCAGCACCCCGGGTGGGACAGGGTACCACGAGCAGTACTTC. This sequence encodes CASTPGGTGYHEQYF.

This chain joins TRBV5-1 and TRBJ2-1; 15 nucleotides match TRBD2. J was trimmed by 9 bases and V by 3 bases; bases with no gene match: 1. This CDR3 is 14 amino acids long. Germline V lookup: CDR1 SGHRS, CDR2 YFSETQ. The CDR3 DNA is TGCGCCAGCAGCTCGGGACTAGCGGGAGGTGAGCAGTTCTTC. Translation gives CASSSGLAGGEQFF.

The V call is TRBV18, the J call TRBJ2-7; 9 bases agree with TRBD1. The germline V gene has CDR1 KGHSH and CDR2 LQKENI. J gave up 2 bases and V 4 bases, and 3 bases lay outside the gene matches. This CDR3 has 14 residues. The CDR3 loop reads CASSRTGDTYEQYF. The CDR3 DNA follows: TGTGCCAGCTCACGGACAGGGGATACCTACGAGCAGTACTTC.

The rearrangement joins TRBV5-6 to TRBJ1-1, with a tentative D call TRBD1 (6 bases). V lost 2 bases, J lost 5 bases, and 19 bases lay in between. The CDR3 runs 16 residues. Looked up from germline, CDR1 is SGHDT and CDR2 is YYEEEE. The CDR3, as DNA: TGTGCCAGCAGCTTTGCAACAGGGTCGGTTGGGACTGAAGCTTTCTTT. This sequence encodes CASSFATGSVGTEAFF.

V is TRBV6-5 and J is TRBJ1-2; D is undetermined. This CDR3 region has 12 residues. V was cut by 7 bases and J by 3 bases, with 9 bases left in between. CDR1 and CDR2 from the germline V gene are MNHEY and SVGAGI. Here the CDR3 reads CASMRLDYGYTF. The CDR3 coding sequence is TGTGCCAGCATGCGGTTGGACTATGGCTACACCTTC.

The chain recombines TRBV15 with TRBJ2-5, with 8 bases that match TRBD1. The germline V gene encodes CDR1 LNHNV and CDR2 YYDKDF (reference sequence). The ends lost 5 bases at V and 5 bases at J; junction bases unmatched: 7. This CDR3 comprises 14 residues. The CDR3 DNA sequence: TGTGCCACCAGCGCCAGGACAGGGCAGGAGACCCAGTACTTC. Its translation: CATSARTGQETQYF.

This chain connects TRBV14 to TRBJ2-3, with D possibly matching TRBD2 (5 bases). The germline CDR1 and CDR2 sequences are SGHDN and FVKESK. Trimming stripped 4 bases from V and 0 bases from J, with 8 bases between. The CDR3 covers 14 residues. This CDR3 is CASSLGDSTDTQYF. Written as DNA, the CDR3 is TGTGCCAGCAGCCTGGGAGACAGCACAGATACGCAGTATTTT.

This chain links TRBV4-2 with TRBJ2-7; 8 bases map to TRBD2. Germline V CDR1 and CDR2: LGHNA, YNFKEQ. After removal of 4 bases from V and 5 bases from J, the junction contained 10 bases not matched to a gene. The CDR3 contains 15 residues. The CDR3 loop is CASSPAGREAHEQYF. The CDR3 region has the DNA TGTGCCAGCAGCCCTGCCGGGCGGGAGGCCCACGAGCAGTACTTC.

V and J are TRBV7-9 and TRBJ1-2; 9 bases fit TRBD1. V lost 5 bases to trimming and J lost 5 bases; unmatched junction nucleotides: 6. CDR1 and CDR2 from the germline V gene are SEHNR and FQNEAQ (reference sequence). The CDR3 sequence is 14 residues long. DNA of the CDR3: TGTGCCAGCAGCCCCCCGGGACAGGGTTATGGCTACACCTTC. Translated: CASSPPGQGYGYTF. The entire variable domain, with the rest obtained from reference TRBV7-9 and TRBJ1-2, is as follows: DTGVSQNPRHKITKRGQNVTFRCDPISEHNRLYWYRQTLGQGPEFLTYFQNEAQLEKSRLLSDRFSAERPKGSFSTLEIQRTEQGDSAMYLCASSPPGQGYGYTFGSGTRLTVV.

In DNA, the CDR3 is TGTGCCAGCAGCTTCGGGTTAGCCTCTGGAAACACCATATATTTT. This sequence encodes CASSFGLASGNTIYF. The rearrangement uses TRBV5-5 and TRBJ1-3; no firm D call. Trimming removed 2 bases at V and 0 bases at J, with 9 bases between. Germline V CDR1 and CDR2: SGHKS, YYEKEE (reference sequence). CDR3 length: 15 residues.

This clone was counted between two and nine times. CDR3 DNA: TGTGCCACCATTTGGGCAGTCACCTCTGGAAACACCATATATTTT. It yields the protein CATIWAVTSGNTIYF. The chain is built from TRBV24-1 and TRBJ1-3, with D unresolved. CDR3 length: 15 residues. V lost 8 bases and J lost 0, with 13 bases in between. CDR1 is KGHDR, CDR2 SFDVKD, per germline.

V usage is TRBV10-3 and J usage is TRBJ2-2; D unclear. The CDR3 is 16 residues long. V was cut by 3 bases and J by 5 bases, with 16 bases left in between. In germline, CDR1 is ENHRY, CDR2 SYGVKD. In DNA, the CDR3 is TGTGCCATCAGTGACTTAACCTCGCACGGGACCGGGGAGCTGTTTTTT. It yields the protein CAISDLTSHGTGELFF.

This sequence joins TRBV6-5 and TRBJ2-1; 8 bases map to TRBD1. Germline V gene lookup returns CDR1 MNHEY and CDR2 SVGAGI. V shed 2 bases and J 6 bases; nucleotides not matched to a gene: 9. The CDR3 sequence is 16 residues long. Here the CDR3 reads CASSYTGPDRGNEQFF. DNA for the CDR3: TGTGCCAGCAGTTACACCGGACCCGACAGGGGCAATGAGCAGTTCTTC.

The sample holds one count of this clone. CDR3 nucleotides: TGTGCCAGCAGCGAGGGACAGGTGGGGACTGAAGCTTTCTTT. It specifies CASSEGQVGTEAFF. This sequence joins TRBV9 and TRBJ1-1; TRBD1 matches at 8 bases. Germline-derived CDR1 and CDR2 are SGDLS and YYNGEE. This CDR3 has 14 amino acids. V shed 3 bases and J 5 bases; nucleotides not matched to a gene: 6.

This clone was picked up a small number of times. The V and J genes are TRBV7-9 and TRBJ1-6; 8 nucleotides agree with TRBD1. V was pared by 5 bases and J by 8 bases, with 8 bases of the junction left unmatched. CDR1 is SEHNR, CDR2 FQNEAQ, per germline (reference sequence). The CDR3 length is 15 residues. CDR3 nucleotide sequence: TGTGCCAGCAGCGGATTGACAGGGGTTGATTCACCCCTCCACTTT. Protein: CASSGLTGVDSPLHF.

J is TRBJ1-2 and V is TRBV12-3 or TRBV12-4; TRBD1 might be the D (5 bases). V gave up 5 bases and J gave up 7 bases, with 14 bases separating them. This CDR3 contains 13 residues. The CDR3: CASSTWGVSGYTF. The CDR3 coding sequence is TGTGCCAGCAGTACTTGGGGGGTTTCTGGCTACACCTTC.

This chain links TRBV19 with TRBJ2-2, with D perhaps TRBD1 (6 bases). Germline V gives CDR1 LNHDA, CDR2 SQIVND (reference sequence). V was trimmed by 6 bases and J by 3 bases, leaving 8 bases between them. CDR3 length equals 13 residues. CDR3: CASSRGYTGELFF. The CDR3 region has the DNA TGTGCCAGTAGCAGGGGTTACACCGGGGAGCTGTTTTTT.

This chain uses TRBV7-2 with TRBJ1-1, with D unresolved. This CDR3 has 14 residues. Looked up from germline, CDR1 is SGHTA and CDR2 is FQGNSA. V was pared by 0 bases and J by 6 bases, with 11 bases between. The CDR3 nucleotides read TGTGCCAGCAGCTTAGCGCTAGCGGTCCCTGAAGCTTTCTTT. Translation: CASSLALAVPEAFF.

The chain has TRBV6-6 and TRBJ1-1; D not certain. The CDR3 has 15 amino acids. CDR1 and CDR2 from the germline V gene are MNHNY and SVGAGI (reference sequence). The germline V and J ends were trimmed by 6 bases and 3 bases, with 17 bases remaining between them. The CDR3 DNA sequence: TGTGCCAGCAGGACGGGCCGGAGGTGGGACACTGAAGCTTTCTTT. Protein sequence: CASRTGRRWDTEAFF.

This rearrangement joins TRBV7-9 to TRBJ1-5; possibly TRBD1 for D (5 bases). Looked up from germline, CDR1 is SEHNR and CDR2 is FQNEAQ (reference sequence). The CDR3 runs 16 residues. The germline V and J ends were trimmed by 2 bases and 2 bases, with 13 bases remaining between them. Written as DNA, the CDR3 is TGTGCCAGCAGCTTAAGCGGGGACGGCGGCAATCAGCCCCAGCATTTT. It is translated as CASSLSGDGGNQPQHF.

V and J are TRBV30 and TRBJ1-1; D unclear. CDR1 is GTSNPN and CDR2 is SVGIG in the germline V gene (reference sequence). V lost 3 bases, J lost 4 bases, and 9 bases lay in between. The CDR3 totals 12 residues. CDR3 nucleotide sequence: TGTGCCTGGAGCGCGGGTCGCACTGAAGCTTTCTTT. This sequence encodes CAWSAGRTEAFF.

The chain uses TRBV6-5 and TRBJ1-2, with 7 nucleotides matching TRBD1. CDR3 length: 15 amino acids. J was trimmed by 4 bases and V by 7 bases; bases with no gene match: 12. Germline CDR1 MNHEY, CDR2 SVGAGI. The CDR3 DNA reads as TGTGCCAGCACCCGATCAACAGGGGTGGGCTATGGCTACACCTTC. Translating gives CASTRSTGVGYGYTF.

The chain has TRBV27 and TRBJ1-5; D is ambiguous. The length of the CDR3 is 14 residues. CDR1 is MNHEY and CDR2 is SMNVEV in the germline V gene (reference sequence). V dropped 6 bases and J dropped 3 bases, with 12 bases sitting between them. The chain's CDR3 is CASSPAGPNQPQHF. Here the CDR3 DNA reads TGTGCCAGCAGCCCCGCAGGCCCCAATCAGCCCCAGCATTTT.

V gene TRBV5-1 combines with J gene TRBJ2-2; D remains unclear. V lost 1 base and J lost 7, with 8 bases in between. Per germline, CDR1 SGHRS and CDR2 YFSETQ. CDR3 size: 13 residues. The CDR3 DNA sequence: TGCGCCAGCAGCTTGTCAGGTTACGGGGAGCTGTTTTTT. Translated: CASSLSGYGELFF.

The chain couples TRBV7-3 to TRBJ2-5; D uncertain. Trimming took off 2 bases at V and 2 bases at J, with 12 bases between the two ends. This CDR3 spans 15 amino acids. Germline V lookup: CDR1 SGHTA, CDR2 FQGTGA. CDR3 coding DNA: TGTGCCAGCAGCTTATGGCGGAATATGCAAGAGACCCAGTACTTC. Amino acid sequence: CASSLWRNMQETQYF.

The chain has TRBV4-1 and TRBJ2-3; a possible D gene is TRBD2 (5 bases). Trimming removed 4 bases from V and 6 bases from J, with 8 bases in between. The CDR3 is made up of 12 amino acids. Per the germline V gene, CDR1 is MGHRA and CDR2 is YSYEKL. The CDR3 region is CASSPRGDTQYF. The CDR3 DNA sequence: TGCGCCAGCAGCCCACGAGGGGATACGCAGTATTTT.

The chain joins TRBV14 to TRBJ1-1; maybe TRBD1 (5 bases). Germline V gene lookup returns CDR1 SGHDN and CDR2 FVKESK. This CDR3 comprises 13 residues. V dropped 5 bases and J dropped 0 bases, with 7 bases sitting between them. CDR3 amino acids: CASSEQVNTEAFF. In nucleotides, the CDR3 is TGTGCCAGCAGCGAACAGGTGAACACTGAAGCTTTCTTT.

The rearrangement joins TRBV28 to TRBJ2-2; D call uncertain. Germline-derived CDR1 and CDR2 are MDHEN and SYDVKM. CDR3 length equals 13 residues. Trimming took off 4 bases at V and 6 bases at J, with 9 bases between the two ends. CDR3 nucleotide sequence: TGTGCCAGCAGTTCGGCGCGGCCCGGGGAGCTGTTTTTT. Translated: CASSSARPGELFF.

The chain recombines TRBV6-2 or TRBV6-3 with TRBJ2-1; 11 bases fit TRBD2. The CDR3 totals 15 residues. The J segment lost 4 bases and the V segment lost 5 bases, leaving 4 bases of the junction unmatched. Germline lookup yields CDR1 MNHEY and CDR2 SVGEGT. The CDR3 sequence is CASSPRLAGYNEQFF. Written as DNA, the CDR3 is TGTGCCAGCAGTCCCAGACTAGCGGGATACAATGAGCAGTTCTTC.

The CDR3 DNA is TGTGCCAGCAGCCCCGGGATAGCGGGGACCTACAATGAGCAGTTCTTC. Its protein product is CASSPGIAGTYNEQFF. The rearrangement links TRBV11-3 to TRBJ2-1, with 8 bases that match TRBD2. Germline lookup yields CDR1 SGHNT and CDR2 YENEEA. V was clipped by 5 bases and J by 2 bases; unmatched bases: 8. The CDR3 has 16 amino acids.

The rearrangement links TRBV29-1 to TRBJ1-1; the D is unclear. CDR1 SQVTM and CDR2 ANQGSEA come from the germline V gene. The V and J ends lost 4 bases and 7 bases respectively, with 10 bases between them. The CDR3 spans 11 residues. The CDR3 sequence: CSVVNFSEAFF. Written as DNA, the CDR3 is TGCAGCGTTGTTAATTTCAGTGAAGCTTTCTTT. The whole variable domain, filled in from reference TRBV29-1 and TRBJ1-1, reads SAVISQKPSRDICQRGTSLTIQCQVDSQVTMMFWYRQQPGQSLTLIATANQGSEATYESGFVIDKFPISRPNLTFSTLTVSNMSPEDSSIYLCSVVNFSEAFFGQGTRLTVV.